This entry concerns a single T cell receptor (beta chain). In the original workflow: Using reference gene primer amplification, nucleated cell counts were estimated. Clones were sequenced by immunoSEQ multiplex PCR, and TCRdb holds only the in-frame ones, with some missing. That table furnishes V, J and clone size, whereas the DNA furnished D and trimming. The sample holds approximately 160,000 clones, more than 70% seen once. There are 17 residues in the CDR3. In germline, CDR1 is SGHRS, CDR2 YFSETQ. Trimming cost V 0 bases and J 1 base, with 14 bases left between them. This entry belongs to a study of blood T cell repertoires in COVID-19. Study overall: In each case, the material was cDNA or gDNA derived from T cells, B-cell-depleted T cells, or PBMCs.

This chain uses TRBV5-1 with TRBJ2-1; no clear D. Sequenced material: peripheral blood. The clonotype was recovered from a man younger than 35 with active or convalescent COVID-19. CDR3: CASSLELAVVSYNEQFF. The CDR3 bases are TGCGCCAGCAGCTTGGAACTCGCGGTGGTTTCCTACAATGAGCAGTTCTTC.